This T cell receptor (beta chain) was profiled in a study of CD4+ T cells in melanoma. Study results and caveats: A reported correlation linked neoantigen-specific CD4+ T cells to CD8+, macrophage and B cell function. Diverse differentiation states were reported for melanoma neoantigen-specific CD4+ T cells.

Remarks on this clone: Its antigen is as yet unknown.

The CDR3 extends over 16 amino acids. Trimming at V came to 4 bases and at J to 7 bases, leaving 13 bases not matched to a gene. Germline V lookup: CDR1 SGHNT, CDR2 YYREEE (reference sequence). The repertoire was sequenced with immunoSEQ multiplex PCR; TCRdb's copy has only in-frame clones and lacks some. Of 5,500 to 7,500 clones listed, 69% were seen once; the top ten hold about 30%. This sequence joins TRBV5-4 and TRBJ2-7; 11 bases are a match to TRBD2. The sequenced sample was cells from a culture (not recorded whether cultured in vitro). The origin of this receptor is a human donor with melanoma. The CDR3 spells CASSPGTSGAGGEQYF. DNA for the CDR3: TGTGCCAGCAGCCCCGGGACTAGCGGAGCCGGGGGGGAGCAGTACTTC. Supplemented by reference TRBV5-4 and TRBJ2-7, the full variable domain reads ETGVTQSPTHLIKTRGQQVTLRCSSQSGHNTVSWYQQALGQGPQFIFQYYREEENGRGNFPPRFSGLQFPNYSSELNVNALELDDSALYLCASSPGTSGAGGEQYFGPGTRLTVT.